The clone carrying this TCR beta chain was detected once. The antigen is not known. A read error may be the cause here, since a much bigger clone is one base away. This sample's RNA came from whole unsorted tissue. This sample was included in a study of tumor and adjacent non-tumor tissue in lung cancer. Looking at the study overall: Histology: about a dozen adenocarcinoma, a couple of squamous cell carcinoma, 1 small cell lung cancer.

This CDR3 region has 14 residues. Deletions cut 1 base from V and 7 bases from J, with 14 bases between. Germline loops: CDR1 LGHNA, CDR2 YSLEER. A modified ARM-PCR protocol with three rounds of nested PCR amplified TCRbeta. TCRdb recomputed calls from the multiplex PCR reads with MiXCR, one row per CDR3 protein. In the table there are about 200,000 distinct CDR3 sequences, 71% of which are singletons. General study findings and limits: Top 100 clones took a larger repertoire share in normal lung.

The sample was lung tumor tissue. The chain has TRBV4-3 and TRBJ2-7, with unresolved D. The clonotype was recovered from a man in his fifties or sixties with non-small cell lung cancer. The CDR3 loop is CASSQGLPNREQYF. CDR3 nucleotides: TGCGCCAGCAGCCAAGGGCTCCCTAATAGGGAGCAGTACTTC.